The sequence of this T cell receptor beta chain was determined in a study of blood T cells in healthy people across ages. The CDR3 is made up of 16 amino acids. CDR1 and CDR2 (germline): LGHNA, YSLEER. Together with a sample-barcoded 5' primer, a J-beta primer mix was included in a second PCR lasting about 7 to 11 cycles. TCRdb independently ran MiXCR on the 5' RACE reads; one entry per CDR3 protein. The repertoire has around 1,000,000 distinct CDR3 sequences, 35% to 40% of them found once; the top ten carry over 10%. This clonotype showed up just once. Germline and junction disagree at one end, which may indicate a read error.

The clonotype comes from a man aged 18 to 29 in good health. This chain joins TRBV4-3 and TRBJ1-1, with D possibly being TRBD1 (6 bases). The source material was blood. CDR3 sequence reads: CTSSQTLTRTVGEAFF. DNA of the CDR3: TGCACCAGCAGCCAAACCCTTACTCGGACAGTCGGTGAAGCTTTCTTT.